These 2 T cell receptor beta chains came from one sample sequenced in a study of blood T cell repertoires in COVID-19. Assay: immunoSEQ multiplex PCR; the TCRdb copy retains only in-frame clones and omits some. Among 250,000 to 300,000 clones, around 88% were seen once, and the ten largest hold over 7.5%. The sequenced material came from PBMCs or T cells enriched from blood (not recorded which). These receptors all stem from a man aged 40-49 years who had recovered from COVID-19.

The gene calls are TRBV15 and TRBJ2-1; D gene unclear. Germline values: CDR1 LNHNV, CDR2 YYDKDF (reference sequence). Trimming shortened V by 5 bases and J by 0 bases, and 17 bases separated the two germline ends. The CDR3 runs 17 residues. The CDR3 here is CATSEPGSPSSYNEQFF. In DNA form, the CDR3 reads TGTGCCACCAGCGAGCCCGGTAGCCCGAGCTCCTACAATGAGCAGTTCTTC.

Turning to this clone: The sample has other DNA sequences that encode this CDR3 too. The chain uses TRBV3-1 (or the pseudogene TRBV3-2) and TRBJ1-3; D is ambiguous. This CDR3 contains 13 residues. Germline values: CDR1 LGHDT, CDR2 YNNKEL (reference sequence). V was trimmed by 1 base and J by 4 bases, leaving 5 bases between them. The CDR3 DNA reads TGTGCCAGCAGCCAAGTATCCGGAAACACCATATATTTT. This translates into CASSQVSGNTIYF.